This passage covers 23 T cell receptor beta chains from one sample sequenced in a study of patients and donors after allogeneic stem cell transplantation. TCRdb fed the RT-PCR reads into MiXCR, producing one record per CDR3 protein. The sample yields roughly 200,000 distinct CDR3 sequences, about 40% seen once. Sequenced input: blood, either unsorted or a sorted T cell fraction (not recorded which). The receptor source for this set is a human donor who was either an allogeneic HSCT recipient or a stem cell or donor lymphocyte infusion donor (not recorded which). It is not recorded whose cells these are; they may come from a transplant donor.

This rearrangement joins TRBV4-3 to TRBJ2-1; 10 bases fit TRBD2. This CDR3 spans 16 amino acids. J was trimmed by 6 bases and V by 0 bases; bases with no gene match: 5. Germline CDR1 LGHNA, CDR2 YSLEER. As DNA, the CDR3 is TGCGCCAGCAGCCAAGAGCCTAGCGGGAGCGTCAATGAGCAGTTCTTC. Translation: CASSQEPSGSVNEQFF.

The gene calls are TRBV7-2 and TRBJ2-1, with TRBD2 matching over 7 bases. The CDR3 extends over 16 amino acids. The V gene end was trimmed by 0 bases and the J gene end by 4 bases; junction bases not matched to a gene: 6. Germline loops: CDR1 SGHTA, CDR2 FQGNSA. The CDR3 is CASSLAGGGPYNEQFF. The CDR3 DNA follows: TGTGCCAGCAGCTTAGCCGGGGGAGGGCCGTACAATGAGCAGTTCTTC.

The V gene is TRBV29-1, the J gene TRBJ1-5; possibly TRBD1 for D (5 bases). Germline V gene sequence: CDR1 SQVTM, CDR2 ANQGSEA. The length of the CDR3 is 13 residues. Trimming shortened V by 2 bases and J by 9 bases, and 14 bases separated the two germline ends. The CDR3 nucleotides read TGCAGCGTTGAAAATTGGGGCCGCGGGCCCCAGCATTTT. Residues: CSVENWGRGPQHF.

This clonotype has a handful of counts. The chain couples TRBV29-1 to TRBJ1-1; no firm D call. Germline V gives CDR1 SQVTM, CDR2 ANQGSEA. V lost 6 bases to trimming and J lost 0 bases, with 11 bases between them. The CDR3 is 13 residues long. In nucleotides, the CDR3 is TGCAGCGTCCTCGAAAGGCTGAACACTGAAGCTTTCTTT. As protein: CSVLERLNTEAFF.

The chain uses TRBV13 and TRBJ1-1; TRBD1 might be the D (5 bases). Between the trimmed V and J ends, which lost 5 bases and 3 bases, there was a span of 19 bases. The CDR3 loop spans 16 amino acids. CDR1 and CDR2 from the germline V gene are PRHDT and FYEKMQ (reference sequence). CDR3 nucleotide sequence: TGTGCCAGCAGCGAAGGGGTCGGTGGTGGGTACACTGAAGCTTTCTTT. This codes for CASSEGVGGGYTEAFF.

The CDR3 is CASSFAASGNTIYF. In nucleotides, the CDR3 is TGTGCCAGCAGCTTTGCAGCCTCTGGAAACACCATATATTTT. This chain connects TRBV5-6 to TRBJ1-3; no clear D. V lost 2 bases to trimming and J lost 0 bases, with 6 bases between them. Germline lookup yields CDR1 SGHDT and CDR2 YYEEEE. CDR3 length: 14 residues.

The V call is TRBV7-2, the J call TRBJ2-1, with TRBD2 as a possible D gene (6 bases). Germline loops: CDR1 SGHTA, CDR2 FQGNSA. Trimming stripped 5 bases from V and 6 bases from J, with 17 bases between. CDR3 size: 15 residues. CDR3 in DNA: TGTGCCAGCAGCCCCTCAGCGGGTGGATTCAATGAGCAGTTCTTC. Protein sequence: CASSPSAGGFNEQFF.

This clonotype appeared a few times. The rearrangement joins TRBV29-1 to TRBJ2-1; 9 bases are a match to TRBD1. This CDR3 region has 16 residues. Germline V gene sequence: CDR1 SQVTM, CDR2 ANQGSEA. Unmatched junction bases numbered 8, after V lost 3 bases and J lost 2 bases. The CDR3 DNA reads TGCAGCGTTGAGGGACAGGGCTCCAGAACCTACAATGAGCAGTTCTTC. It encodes CSVEGQGSRTYNEQFF.

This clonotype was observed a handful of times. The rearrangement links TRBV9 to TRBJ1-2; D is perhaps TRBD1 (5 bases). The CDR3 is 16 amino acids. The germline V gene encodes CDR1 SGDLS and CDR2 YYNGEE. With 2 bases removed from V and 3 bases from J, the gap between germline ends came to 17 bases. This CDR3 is CASSVEVGLGDYGYTF. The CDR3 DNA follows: TGTGCCAGCAGCGTGGAGGTGGGATTGGGGGACTATGGCTACACCTTC.

The CDR3 bases are TGTGCCAGCAGCTTAATAGTGTCAGCGGGACGGCTATCCGCCGGCTACACCTTC. Amino acid sequence: CASSLIVSAGRLSAGYTF. The chain combines TRBV7-8 with TRBJ1-2; tentatively, D is TRBD1 (5 bases). Trimming removed 2 bases from V and 8 bases from J, with 27 bases in between. The CDR3 extends over 18 amino acids. The germline V gene has CDR1 SGHVS and CDR2 FQNEAQ.

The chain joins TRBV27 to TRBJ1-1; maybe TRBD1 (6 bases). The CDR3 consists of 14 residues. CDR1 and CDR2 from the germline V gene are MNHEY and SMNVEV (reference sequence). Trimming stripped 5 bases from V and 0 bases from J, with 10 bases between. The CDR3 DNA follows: TGTGCCAGCAGTGACGGGACATTGAACACTGAAGCTTTCTTT. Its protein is CASSDGTLNTEAFF.

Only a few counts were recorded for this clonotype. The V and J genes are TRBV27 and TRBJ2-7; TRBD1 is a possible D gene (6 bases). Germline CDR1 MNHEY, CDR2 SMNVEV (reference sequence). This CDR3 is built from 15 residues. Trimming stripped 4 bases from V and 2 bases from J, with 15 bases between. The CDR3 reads CASSSQTGVPYEQYF. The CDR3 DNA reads TGTGCCAGCAGTTCCCAGACAGGTGTCCCCTACGAGCAGTACTTC.

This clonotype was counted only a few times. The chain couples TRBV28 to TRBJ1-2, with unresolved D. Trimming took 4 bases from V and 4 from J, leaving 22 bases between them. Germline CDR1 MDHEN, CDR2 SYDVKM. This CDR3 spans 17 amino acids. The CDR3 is CASSSHPIGRNFYGYTF. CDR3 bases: TGTGCCAGCAGTTCTCACCCCATTGGACGGAACTTCTATGGCTACACCTTC.

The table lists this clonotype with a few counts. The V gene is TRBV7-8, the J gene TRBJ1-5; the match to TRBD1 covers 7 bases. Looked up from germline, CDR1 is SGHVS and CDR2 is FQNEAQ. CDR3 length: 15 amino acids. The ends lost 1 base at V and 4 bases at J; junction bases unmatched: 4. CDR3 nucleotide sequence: TGTGCCAGCAGCTTAGGGTCAGGGGGAAATCAGCCCCAGCATTTT. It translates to CASSLGSGGNQPQHF.

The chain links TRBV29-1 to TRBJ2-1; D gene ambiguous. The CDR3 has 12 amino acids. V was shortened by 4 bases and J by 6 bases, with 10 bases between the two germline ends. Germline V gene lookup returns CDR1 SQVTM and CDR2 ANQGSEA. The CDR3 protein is CSVVKSSNEQFF. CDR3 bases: TGCAGCGTTGTCAAGTCCAGCAATGAGCAGTTCTTC.

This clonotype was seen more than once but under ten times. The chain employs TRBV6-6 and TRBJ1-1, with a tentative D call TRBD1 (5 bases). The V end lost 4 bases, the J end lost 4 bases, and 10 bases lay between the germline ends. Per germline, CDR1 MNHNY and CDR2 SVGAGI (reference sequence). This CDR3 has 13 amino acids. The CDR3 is CASSWDFSTEAFF. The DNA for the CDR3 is TGTGCCAGCAGTTGGGACTTCTCCACTGAAGCTTTCTTT.

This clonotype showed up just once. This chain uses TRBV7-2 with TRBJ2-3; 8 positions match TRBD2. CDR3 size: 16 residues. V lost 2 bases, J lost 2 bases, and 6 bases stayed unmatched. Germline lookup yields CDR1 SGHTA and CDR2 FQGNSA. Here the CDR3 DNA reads TGTGCCAGCAGCTTAACCAGCGGGAGAAACACAGATACGCAGTATTTT. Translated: CASSLTSGRNTDTQYF.

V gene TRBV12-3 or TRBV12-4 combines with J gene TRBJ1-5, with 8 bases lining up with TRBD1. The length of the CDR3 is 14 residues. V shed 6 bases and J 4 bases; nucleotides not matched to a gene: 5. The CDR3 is CASSFDRGNQPQHF. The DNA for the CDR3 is TGTGCCAGCAGCTTCGACAGGGGAAATCAGCCCCAGCATTTT.

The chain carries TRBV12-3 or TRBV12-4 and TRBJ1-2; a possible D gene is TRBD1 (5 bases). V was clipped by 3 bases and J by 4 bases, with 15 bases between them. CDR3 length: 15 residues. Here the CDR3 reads CASSFIGDPGYGYTF. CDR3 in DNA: TGTGCCAGCAGTTTTATAGGGGATCCAGGCTATGGCTACACCTTC.

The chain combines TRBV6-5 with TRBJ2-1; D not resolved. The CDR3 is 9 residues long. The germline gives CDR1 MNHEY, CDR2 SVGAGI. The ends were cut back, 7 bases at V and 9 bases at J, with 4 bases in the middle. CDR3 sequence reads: CASIGEQFF. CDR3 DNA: TGTGCCAGCATCGGTGAGCAGTTCTTC.

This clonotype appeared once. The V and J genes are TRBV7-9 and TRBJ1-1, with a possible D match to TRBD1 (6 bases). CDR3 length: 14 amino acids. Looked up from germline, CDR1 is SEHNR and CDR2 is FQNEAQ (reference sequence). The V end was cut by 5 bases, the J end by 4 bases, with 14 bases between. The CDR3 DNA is TGTGCCAGCAGCCCACCCCAGGGGATCACTGAAGCTTTCTTT. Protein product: CASSPPQGITEAFF. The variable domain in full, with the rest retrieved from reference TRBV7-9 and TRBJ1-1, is DTGVSQNPRHKITKRGQNVTFRCDPISEHNRLYWYRQTLGQGPEFLTYFQNEAQLEKSRLLSDRFSAERPKGSFSTLEIQRTEQGDSAMYLCASSPPQGITEAFFGQGTRLTVV.

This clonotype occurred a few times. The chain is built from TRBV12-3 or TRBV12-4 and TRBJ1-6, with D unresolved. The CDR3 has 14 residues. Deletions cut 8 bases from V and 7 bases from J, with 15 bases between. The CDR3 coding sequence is TGTGCCAGCCATCTAAGGCGAAAGAATTCACCCCTCCACTTT. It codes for CASHLRRKNSPLHF.

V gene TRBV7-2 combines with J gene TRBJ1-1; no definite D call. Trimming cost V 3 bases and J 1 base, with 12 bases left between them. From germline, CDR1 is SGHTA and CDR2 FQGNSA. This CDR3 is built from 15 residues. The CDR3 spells CASSFADHPNTEAFF. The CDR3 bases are TGTGCCAGCAGCTTCGCGGACCACCCGAACACTGAAGCTTTCTTT. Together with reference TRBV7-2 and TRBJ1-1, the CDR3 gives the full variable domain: GAGVSQSPSNKVTEKGKDVELRCDPISGHTALYWYRQSLGQGLEFLIYFQGNSAPDKSGLPSDRFSAERTGGSVSTLTIQRTQQEDSAVYLCASSFADHPNTEAFFGQGTRLTVV.